The next 2 T cell receptor beta chains were all read from a single sample in a study of T cells in localized non-small cell lung cancer. This table comes from immunoSEQ multiplex PCR, and its TCRdb copy is limited to in-frame clones, with some not included. The data contain 2,700 or so clones, 25% to 30% of them seen just once; the ten biggest clones take up approximately 14%. The sample here was lung tumor tissue, taken before any cancer treatment. The receptors shown here come from a woman aged 35-75 years with stage III lung adenocarcinoma.

This rearrangement joins TRBV30 to TRBJ2-3; 8 bases are shared with TRBD2. This CDR3 spans 14 amino acids. The germline V gene has CDR1 GTSNPN and CDR2 SVGIG (reference sequence). The V and J ends lost 3 bases and 5 bases, in that order; junction bases with no gene match: 7. CDR3 in DNA: TGTGCCTGGAGAGGGACTAGGGGGGGAGATACGCAGTATTTT. This codes for CAWRGTRGGDTQYF.

In its sample, this clone was seen a few times. The chain carries TRBV30 and TRBJ1-1, with 12 bases lining up with TRBD1. CDR1 is GTSNPN and CDR2 is SVGIG in the germline V gene (reference sequence). This CDR3 comprises 16 residues. V lost 3 bases to trimming and J lost 4 bases; unmatched junction nucleotides: 9. The CDR3 DNA reads TGTGCCTGGAGGACCGGGACAGGGGGCGAGGGCACTGAAGCTTTCTTT. Translation: CAWRTGTGGEGTEAFF.